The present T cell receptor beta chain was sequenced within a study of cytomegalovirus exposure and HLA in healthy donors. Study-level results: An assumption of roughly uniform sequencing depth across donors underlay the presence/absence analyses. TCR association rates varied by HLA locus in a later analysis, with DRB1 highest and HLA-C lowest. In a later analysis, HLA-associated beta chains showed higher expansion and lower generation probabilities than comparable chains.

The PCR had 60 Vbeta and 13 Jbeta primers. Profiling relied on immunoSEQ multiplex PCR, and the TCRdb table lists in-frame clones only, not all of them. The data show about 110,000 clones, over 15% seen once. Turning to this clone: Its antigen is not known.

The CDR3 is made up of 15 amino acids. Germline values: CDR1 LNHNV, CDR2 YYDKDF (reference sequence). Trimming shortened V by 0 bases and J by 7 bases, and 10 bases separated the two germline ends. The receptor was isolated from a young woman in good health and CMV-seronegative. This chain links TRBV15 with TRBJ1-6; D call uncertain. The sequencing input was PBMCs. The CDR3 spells CATSRDLGENSPLHF. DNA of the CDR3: TGTGCCACCAGCAGAGATCTCGGGGAGAATTCACCCCTCCACTTT.